This record concerns one TCR beta chain sequence. V was clipped by 4 bases and J by 9 bases; unmatched bases: 8. Germline V gene sequence: CDR1 SGHRS, CDR2 YFSETQ. The CDR3 is 15 residues long. This entry comes from a study of blood T cell repertoires in COVID-19. The data were produced by immunoSEQ multiplex PCR, yet TCRdb's version contains in-frame clones alone and is incomplete. The repertoire holds fewer than 250,000 clones, about nine tenths seen once, with around 6.5% in the top ten. The receptor's source is a man aged 55 to 69 who had recovered from COVID-19. The chain joins TRBV5-1 to TRBJ2-1; 12 nucleotides align to TRBD2. Sequenced: peripheral blood. The CDR3 region has the DNA TGCGCCAGCAGCGCTAGCGGGAGGGCCGGGGGTGAGCAGTTCTTC. Translated: CASSASGRAGGEQFF.